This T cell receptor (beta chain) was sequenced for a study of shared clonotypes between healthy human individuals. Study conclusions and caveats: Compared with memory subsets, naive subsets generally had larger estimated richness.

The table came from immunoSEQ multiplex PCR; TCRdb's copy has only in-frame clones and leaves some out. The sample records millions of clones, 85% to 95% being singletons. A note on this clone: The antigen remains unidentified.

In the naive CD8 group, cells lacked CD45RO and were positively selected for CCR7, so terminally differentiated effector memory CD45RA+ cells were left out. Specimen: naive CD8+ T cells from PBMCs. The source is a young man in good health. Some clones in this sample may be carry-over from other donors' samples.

CDR3 nucleotide sequence: TGTGCCAGCACCTCAGCCGGGACTAGCGGGAGGCGAGAGCAGTACTTC. Its translation is CASTSAGTSGRREQYF. This sequence joins TRBV7-2 and TRBJ2-7, with 15 bases fitting TRBD2. CDR1 and CDR2 (germline): SGHTA, FQGNSA. Trimming removed 7 bases from V and 7 bases from J; junction bases left unmatched: 11. CDR3 length: 16 residues.